This is a list of T cell receptor beta chains from one sample in a study of cytotoxic CD8 clonotypes in ibrutinib-treated CLL. Data came from immunoSEQ multiplex PCR; TCRdb stores just in-frame clones and leaves some out. Seen here are 15,000 to 20,000 clones, 68% observed once, and the top ten hold 18%. The sequenced sample was PBMCs, obtained before ibrutinib treatment. The receptors shown here come from a human donor with chronic lymphocytic leukemia. Each CDR3 is given with its conserved first and last residue. D genes are given only for firm matches. Some rows have no size entry. The others give once, few or many, or a class for an expanded clone.

d_gene,v_gene,j_gene,abundance,CDR3aa,CDR3nt
TRBD2,TRBV9,TRBJ2-1,.,CASSVVGAGGFNEQFF,TGTGCCAGCAGCGTAGTGGGAGCGGGGGGGTTCAATGAGCAGTTCTTC
TRBD1,TRBV5-1,TRBJ1-4,.,CASSSGQDNEKLFF,TGCGCCAGCAGCTCGGGACAGGATAATGAAAAACTGTTTTTT
TRBD1,TRBV30,TRBJ2-5,.,CAWTKGDRTKETQYF,TGTGCCTGGACTAAAGGGGACAGGACGAAAGAGACCCAGTACTTC
.,TRBV6-5,TRBJ1-1,.,CASSRGGTEAFF,TGTGCCAGCAGCAGAGGGGGAACTGAAGCTTTCTTT
.,TRBV28,TRBJ2-7,.,CASSFKRGGSEQYF,TGTGCCAGCAGTTTTAAGAGGGGCGGTTCCGAGCAGTACTTC
.,TRBV19,TRBJ2-5,.,CASTPDGQETQYF,TGTGCCAGTACCCCGGATGGCCAAGAGACCCAGTACTTC
.,TRBV2,TRBJ2-7,few,CASSGGAYEQYF,TGTGCCAGCAGTGGCGGAGCCTACGAGCAGTACTTC
TRBD2,TRBV12-5,TRBJ2-3,.,CASGLTASGNTDTQYF,TGTGCTAGTGGTTTGACGGCTAGCGGTAACACAGATACGCAGTATTTT
TRBD1,TRBV2,TRBJ1-5,few,CASSSSQGYVDQPQHF,TGTGCCAGCTCAAGTTCACAGGGGTATGTAGATCAGCCCCAGCATTTT
.,TRBV5-4,TRBJ2-2,.,CASSLSMNTGELFF,TGTGCCAGCAGCTTGAGCATGAACACCGGGGAGCTGTTTTTT
.,TRBV6-5,TRBJ1-3,.,CASALGGRGNTIYF,TGTGCCAGCGCCCTTGGGGGCCGAGGAAACACCATATATTTT
.,TRBV7-2,TRBJ2-2,.,CASSPGVYTGELFF,TGTGCCAGCAGCCCAGGGGTCTACACCGGGGAGCTGTTTTTT
.,TRBV6-6,TRBJ1-3,.,CASSRTGNGNTIYF,TGTGCCAGCTCCCGAACAGGGAACGGAAACACCATATATTTT
.,TRBV11-3,TRBJ2-1,.,CASSSPPGFSDYYNEQFF,TGTGCCAGCAGCTCCCCCCCGGGGTTTAGCGACTACTACAATGAGCAGTTCTTC
.,TRBV7-2,TRBJ2-7,.,CASSLAPSPSYEQYF,TGTGCCAGCAGCTTAGCGCCGTCCCCCTCCTACGAGCAGTACTTC
.,TRBV5-1,TRBJ2-5,few,CASSPTTKIRETQYF,TGCGCCAGCAGCCCTACGACGAAAATTAGAGAGACCCAGTACTTC
.,TRBV30,TRBJ2-7,.,CAWRSRETYEQYF,TGTGCCTGGAGGTCCAGGGAGACCTACGAGCAGTACTTC
.,TRBV7-9,TRBJ2-2,.,CASSFNNQGSGELFF,TGTGCCAGCAGCTTTAATAACCAGGGCTCCGGGGAGCTGTTTTTT
.,TRBV7-3,TRBJ2-7,.,CASSLWARGQSYEQYF,TGTGCCAGCAGCTTATGGGCAAGGGGACAATCCTACGAGCAGTACTTC
.,TRBV13,TRBJ2-7,.,CASSSVAYEQYF,TGTGCCAGCAGCTCCGTGGCCTACGAGCAGTACTTC
.,TRBV27,TRBJ2-7,.,CASIRRLVTYEQYF,TGTGCCAGCATTCGGCGTTTAGTGACCTACGAGCAGTACTTC
.,TRBV5-1,TRBJ1-5,few,CASSLQSNQPQHF,TGCGCCAGCAGCTTACAGAGCAATCAGCCCCAGCATTTT
TRBD1,TRBV5-1,TRBJ1-2,.,CASRPDRGHYGYTF,TGCGCCAGCAGACCGGACAGGGGGCACTATGGCTACACCTTC
.,TRBV7-9,TRBJ2-1,.,CASSLEEAQFF,TGTGCCAGCAGCTTAGAGGAGGCTCAGTTCTTC
TRBD1,TRBV7-8,TRBJ1-5,.,CASSLDRGANQPQHF,TGTGCCAGCAGCCTCGACAGGGGGGCCAATCAGCCCCAGCATTTT
.,TRBV11-1,TRBJ2-3,.,CASSLDSSDTQYF,TGTGCCAGCAGCTTAGACAGCTCAGATACGCAGTATTTT
.,TRBV30,TRBJ2-3,.,CALGGSFTDTQYF,TGTGCCTTAGGGGGGTCCTTCACAGATACGCAGTATTTT
TRBD1,TRBV5-6,TRBJ1-1,.,CASSTGQGNAFF,TGTGCCAGCAGCACGGGACAGGGGAACGCTTTCTTT
.,TRBV5-4,TRBJ1-6,.,CASSAIWGENSPLHF,TGTGCCAGCAGCGCCATATGGGGGGAAAATTCACCCCTCCACTTT